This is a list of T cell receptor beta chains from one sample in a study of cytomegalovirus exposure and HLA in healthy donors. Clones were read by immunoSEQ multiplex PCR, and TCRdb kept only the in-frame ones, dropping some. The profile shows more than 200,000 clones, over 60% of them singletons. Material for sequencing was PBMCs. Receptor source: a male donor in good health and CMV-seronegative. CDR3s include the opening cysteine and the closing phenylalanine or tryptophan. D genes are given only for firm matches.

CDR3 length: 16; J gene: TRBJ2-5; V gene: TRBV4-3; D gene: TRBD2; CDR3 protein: CASSRKVAGTQETQYF; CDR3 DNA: TGCGCCAGCAGCCGAAAGGTAGCGGGGACACAAGAGACCCAGTACTTC
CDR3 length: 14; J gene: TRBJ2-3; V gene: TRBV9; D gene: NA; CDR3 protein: CASSVDPGTDTQYF; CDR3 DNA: TGTGCCAGCAGCGTAGATCCAGGCACAGATACGCAGTATTTT
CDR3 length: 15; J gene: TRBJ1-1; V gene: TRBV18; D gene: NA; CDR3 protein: CASSPSRDMNTEAFF; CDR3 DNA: TGTGCCAGCTCACCCTCGCGCGACATGAACACTGAAGCTTTCTTT
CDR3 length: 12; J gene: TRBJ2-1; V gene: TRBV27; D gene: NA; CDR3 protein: CASETRSNEQFF; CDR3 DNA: TGTGCCTCCGAGACTCGGTCCAATGAGCAGTTCTTC
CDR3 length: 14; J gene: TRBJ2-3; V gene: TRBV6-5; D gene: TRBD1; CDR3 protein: CASSPGDRADTQYF; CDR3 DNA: TGTGCCAGCAGTCCAGGAGACAGGGCAGATACGCAGTATTTT
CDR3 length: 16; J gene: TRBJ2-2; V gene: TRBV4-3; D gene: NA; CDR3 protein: CASSRRGTGNTGELFF; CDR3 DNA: TGCGCCAGCAGTCGAAGAGGCACTGGCAACACCGGGGAGCTGTTTTTT
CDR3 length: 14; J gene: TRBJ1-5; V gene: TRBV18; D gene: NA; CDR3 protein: CASSSQGFDQPQHF; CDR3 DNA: TGTGCCAGCTCCTCACAGGGATTCGATCAGCCCCAGCATTTT
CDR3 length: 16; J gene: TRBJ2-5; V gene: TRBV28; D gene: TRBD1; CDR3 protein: CASSPNRQGVGETQYF; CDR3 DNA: TGTGCCAGCAGTCCAAACCGACAGGGGGTAGGAGAGACCCAGTACTTC
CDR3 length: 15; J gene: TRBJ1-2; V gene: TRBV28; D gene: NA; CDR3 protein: CASSLSSRGTYGYTF; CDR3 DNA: TGTGCCAGCAGTTTATCTAGCAGGGGCACTTATGGCTACACCTTC
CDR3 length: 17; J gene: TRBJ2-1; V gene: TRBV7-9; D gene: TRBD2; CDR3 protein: CASSPPLAGSSYNEQFF; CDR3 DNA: TGTGCCAGCAGCCCCCCCTTAGCGGGAAGCTCCTACAATGAGCAGTTCTTC
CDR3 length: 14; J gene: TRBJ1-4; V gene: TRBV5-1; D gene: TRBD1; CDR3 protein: CASSSGQGPEKLFF; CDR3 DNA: TGCGCCAGCAGCTCGGGACAGGGGCCCGAAAAACTGTTTTTT
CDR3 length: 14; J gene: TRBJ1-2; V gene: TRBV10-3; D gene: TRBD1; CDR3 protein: CAISELGTDYGYTF; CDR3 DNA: TGTGCCATCAGTGAGCTCGGGACAGACTATGGCTACACCTTC
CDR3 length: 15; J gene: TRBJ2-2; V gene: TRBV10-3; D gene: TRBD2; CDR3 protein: CAISDPGGFDGELFF; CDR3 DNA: TGTGCCATCAGCGACCCCGGGGGGTTCGACGGGGAGCTGTTTTTT
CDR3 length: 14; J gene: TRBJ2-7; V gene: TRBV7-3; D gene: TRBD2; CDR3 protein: CASSSTSGPYEQYF; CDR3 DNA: TGTGCCAGCAGCTCCACTAGCGGGCCCTACGAGCAGTACTTC
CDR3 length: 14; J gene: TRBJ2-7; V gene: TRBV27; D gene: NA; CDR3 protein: CASSWGGGSNEQYF; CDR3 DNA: TGTGCCAGCAGTTGGGGTGGGGGGTCAAACGAGCAGTACTTC
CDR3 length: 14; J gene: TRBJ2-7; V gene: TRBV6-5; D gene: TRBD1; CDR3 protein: CASSYYGQGYEQYF; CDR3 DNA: TGTGCCAGCAGTTATTATGGACAGGGATACGAGCAGTACTTC
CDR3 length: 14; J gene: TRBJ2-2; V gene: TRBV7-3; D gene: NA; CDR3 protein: CASSSGFEAGELFF; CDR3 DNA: TGTGCCAGCAGCTCAGGGTTCGAAGCCGGGGAGCTGTTTTTT
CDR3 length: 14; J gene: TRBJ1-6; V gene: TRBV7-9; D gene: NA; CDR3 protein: CASSLNGEDSPLHF; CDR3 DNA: TGTGCCAGCAGCCTTAATGGGGAGGATTCACCCCTCCACTTT
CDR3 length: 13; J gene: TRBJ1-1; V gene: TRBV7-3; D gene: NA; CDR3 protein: CASRDYPNTEAFF; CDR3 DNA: TGTGCCAGCCGCGATTACCCGAACACTGAAGCTTTCTTT
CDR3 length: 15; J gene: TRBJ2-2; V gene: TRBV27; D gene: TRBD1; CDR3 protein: CASSLDRGYTGELFF; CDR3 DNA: TGTGCCAGCAGTTTAGACAGGGGCTACACCGGGGAGCTGTTTTTT